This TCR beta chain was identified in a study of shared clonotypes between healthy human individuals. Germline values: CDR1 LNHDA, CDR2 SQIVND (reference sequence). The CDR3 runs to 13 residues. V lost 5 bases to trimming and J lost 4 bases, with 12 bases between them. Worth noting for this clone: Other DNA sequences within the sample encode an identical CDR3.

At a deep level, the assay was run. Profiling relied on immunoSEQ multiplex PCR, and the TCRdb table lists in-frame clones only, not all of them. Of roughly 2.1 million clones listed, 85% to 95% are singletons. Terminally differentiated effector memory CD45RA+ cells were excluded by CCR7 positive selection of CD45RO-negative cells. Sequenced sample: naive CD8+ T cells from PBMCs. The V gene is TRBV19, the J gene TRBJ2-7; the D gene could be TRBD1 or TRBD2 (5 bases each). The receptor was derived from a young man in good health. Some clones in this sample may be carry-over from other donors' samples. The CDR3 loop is CASSSRDGYEQYF. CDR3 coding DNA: TGTGCCAGTAGTTCTAGGGACGGATACGAGCAGTACTTC. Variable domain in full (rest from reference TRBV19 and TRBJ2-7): DGGITQSPKYLFRKEGQNVTLSCEQNLNHDAMYWYRQDPGQGLRLIYYSQIVNDFQKGDIAEGYSVSREKKESFPLTVTSAQKNPTAFYLCASSSRDGYEQYFGPGTRLTVT.